The 14 T cell receptor beta chains below all came from one sample that was sequenced in a study of blood T cell repertoires in COVID-19. This table comes from immunoSEQ multiplex PCR, and its TCRdb copy is limited to in-frame clones, with some not included. The data contain about 160,000 clones, roughly 84% of them seen just once; the ten biggest clones take up about 5.8%. The sequenced sample was peripheral blood. Receptor source: a woman between 50 and 59 years old with COVID-19, enrolled during active disease.

The CDR3 loop reads CASRSGGPGDTQYF. The DNA of the CDR3 is TGTGCCAGCAGGAGCGGGGGACCAGGAGATACGCAGTATTTT. This rearrangement joins TRBV6-6 to TRBJ2-3; 8 positions agree with TRBD2. V lost 6 bases, J lost 5 bases, and 7 bases stayed unmatched. This CDR3 comprises 14 residues. Germline V gene lookup returns CDR1 MNHNY and CDR2 SVGAGI (reference sequence).

The rearrangement joins TRBV11-3 to TRBJ2-3; weak D call: TRBD1 (5 bases). V lost 8 bases and J 2 bases, leaving 14 bases between the germline ends. This CDR3 is 14 amino acids long. Germline V lookup: CDR1 SGHNT, CDR2 YENEEA. For the CDR3, the DNA is TGTGCCAGCTCGAAGGGGCAGTTCACAGATACGCAGTATTTT. Its translation: CASSKGQFTDTQYF.

The chain is built from TRBV19 and TRBJ2-3; 7 bases line up with TRBD2. J gave up 4 bases and V 9 bases, and 7 bases lay outside the gene matches. CDR1 and CDR2 from the germline V gene are LNHDA and SQIVND (reference sequence). This CDR3 contains 13 residues. The CDR3 DNA reads as TGTGCCAGCCACATGGGAGGGTCAGATACGCAGTATTTT. As protein: CASHMGGSDTQYF.

The chain carries TRBV19 and TRBJ2-2, with D possibly matching TRBD1 (5 bases). The germline CDR1 and CDR2 sequences are LNHDA and SQIVND (reference sequence). The V end was cut by 8 bases, the J end by 0 bases, with 10 bases between. This CDR3 spans 14 amino acids. The CDR3 sequence: CASVGQSNTGELFF. The DNA of the CDR3 is TGTGCCAGTGTCGGACAATCGAACACCGGGGAGCTGTTTTTT.

The chain joins TRBV19 to TRBJ1-1; 9 positions match TRBD1. CDR1 and CDR2 from the germline V gene are LNHDA and SQIVND (reference sequence). The V segment lost 3 bases and the J segment 0 bases; nucleotides outside the gene matches: 8. CDR3 size: 17 residues. As DNA, the CDR3 is TGTGCCAGTAGTATTCGTTATGGGGACAGGGTGAACACTGAAGCTTTCTTT. This translates into CASSIRYGDRVNTEAFF.

The genes are TRBV5-4 and TRBJ1-2, with D perhaps TRBD1 (5 bases). The CDR3 spans 15 residues. Trimming removed 0 bases at V and 2 bases at J, with 11 bases between. Per the germline V gene, CDR1 is SGHNT and CDR2 is YYREEE (reference sequence). CDR3 sequence: CASSLAVGHNYGYTF. The CDR3 coding sequence is TGTGCCAGCAGCTTGGCAGTAGGACACAACTATGGCTACACCTTC. The full variable domain, with the rest looked up from reference TRBV5-4 and TRBJ1-2, is ETGVTQSPTHLIKTRGQQVTLRCSSQSGHNTVSWYQQALGQGPQFIFQYYREEENGRGNFPPRFSGLQFPNYSSELNVNALELDDSALYLCASSLAVGHNYGYTFGSGTRLTVV.

This clone was counted once. The V gene is TRBV28, the J gene TRBJ1-2, with 8 bases aligning to TRBD1. The germline CDR1 and CDR2 sequences are MDHEN and SYDVKM. V lost 3 bases to trimming and J lost 4 bases; unmatched junction nucleotides: 4. This CDR3 contains 14 residues. The CDR3 nucleotides read TGTGCCAGCAGTTTGGGACAGGCTCCCTATGGCTACACCTTC. Its protein product is CASSLGQAPYGYTF.

Only a few counts were recorded for this clone. The chain carries TRBV2 and TRBJ1-1; D is perhaps TRBD1 (6 bases). There are 13 residues in the CDR3. Germline CDR1 SNHLY, CDR2 FYNNEI. Trimming took off 7 bases at V and 4 bases at J, with 13 bases between the two ends. The CDR3 here is CASTARGATEAFF. The CDR3 coding sequence is TGTGCCAGCACCGCGCGGGGGGCCACTGAAGCTTTCTTT.

Notes on this clone: This CDR3 is also generated by other DNA sequences in the sample. This chain uses TRBV30 with TRBJ2-3, with D possibly TRBD2 on 6 matching bases. The CDR3 is 12 amino acids. Trimming shortened V by 5 bases and J by 1 base, and 7 bases separated the two germline ends. Germline values: CDR1 GTSNPN, CDR2 SVGIG (reference sequence). CDR3 loop: CAWERGTDTQYF. The CDR3 DNA reads as TGTGCCTGGGAGCGGGGCACAGATACGCAGTATTTT.

The chain uses TRBV6-5 and TRBJ1-1; 9 bases line up with TRBD1. There are 15 residues in the CDR3. The trim removed 2 bases at V and 7 bases at J, leaving 8 bases unmatched. The V gene's germline CDR1 is MNHEY and CDR2 SVGAGI. CDR3 sequence: CASSYARDRDDEAFF. As DNA, the CDR3 is TGTGCCAGCAGTTACGCACGGGACAGGGATGATGAAGCTTTCTTT.

This clone was counted between two and nine times. The J gene is TRBJ1-1, the V gene TRBV12-3 or TRBV12-4; 8 bases are shared with TRBD1. V shed 7 bases and J 4 bases; nucleotides not matched to a gene: 5. This CDR3 region has 13 residues. CDR3 loop: CASTRQGSTEAFF. CDR3 DNA sequence: TGTGCCAGCACCCGACAGGGGAGCACTGAAGCTTTCTTT.

The rearrangement joins TRBV3-1 (or the pseudogene TRBV3-2) to TRBJ1-2, with D tentatively TRBD1 (5 bases). The germline gives CDR1 LGHDT, CDR2 YNNKEL (reference sequence). The V and J ends lost 2 bases and 4 bases respectively, with 20 bases between them. The CDR3 loop spans 17 amino acids. CDR3 nucleotide sequence: TGTGCCAGCAGCCAACTAGGTCGGGCAGGGCCAGTCTATGGCTACACCTTC. Its protein product is CASSQLGRAGPVYGYTF.

V usage is TRBV19 and J usage is TRBJ1-5; no clear D gene. CDR3 length: 14 amino acids. Deletions cut 7 bases from V and 3 bases from J, with 13 bases between. The germline CDR1 and CDR2 sequences are LNHDA and SQIVND (reference sequence). CDR3 region: CASNQGGPNQPQHF. The CDR3 DNA reads as TGTGCCAGTAATCAAGGTGGGCCCAATCAGCCCCAGCATTTT.

The V call is TRBV5-1, the J call TRBJ1-6; the match to TRBD1 covers 9 bases. The CDR3 extends over 14 amino acids. Germline CDR1 SGHRS, CDR2 YFSETQ. Unmatched junction bases numbered 3, after V lost 4 bases and J lost 7 bases. The CDR3 DNA sequence: TGCGCCAGCAGCCGGGACAGGGTGAATTCACCCCTCCACTTT. Amino acid sequence: CASSRDRVNSPLHF.